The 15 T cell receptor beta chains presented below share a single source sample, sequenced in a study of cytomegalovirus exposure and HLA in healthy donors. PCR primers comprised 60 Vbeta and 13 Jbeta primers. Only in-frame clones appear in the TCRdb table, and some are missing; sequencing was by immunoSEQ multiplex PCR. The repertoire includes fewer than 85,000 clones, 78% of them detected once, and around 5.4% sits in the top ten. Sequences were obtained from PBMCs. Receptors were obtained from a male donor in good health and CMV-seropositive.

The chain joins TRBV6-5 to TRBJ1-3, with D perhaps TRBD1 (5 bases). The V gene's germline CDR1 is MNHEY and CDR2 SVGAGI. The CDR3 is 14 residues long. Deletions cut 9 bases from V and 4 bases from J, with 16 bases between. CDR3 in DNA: TGTGCCAGTATATCCTTGGGGCGCGGAAACACCATATATTTT. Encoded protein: CASISLGRGNTIYF.

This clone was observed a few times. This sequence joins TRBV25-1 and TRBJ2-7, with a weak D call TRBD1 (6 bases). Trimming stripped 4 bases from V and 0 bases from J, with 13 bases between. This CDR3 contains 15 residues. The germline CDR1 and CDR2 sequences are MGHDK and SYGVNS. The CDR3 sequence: CASSGRRDNSYEQYF. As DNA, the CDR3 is TGTGCCAGCAGTGGACGCCGGGACAACTCCTACGAGCAGTACTTC.

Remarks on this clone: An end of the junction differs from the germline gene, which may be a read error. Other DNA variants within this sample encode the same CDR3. CDR3 residues: CASSLQGHWEETQYF. In nucleotides, the CDR3 is TGCGCCAGCAGCTTACAGGGACATTGGGAAGAGACCCAGTACTTC. The V call is TRBV7-3, the J call TRBJ2-5, with a weak D call TRBD1 (6 bases). Looked up from germline, CDR1 is SGHTA and CDR2 is FQGTGA. This CDR3 spans 15 amino acids.

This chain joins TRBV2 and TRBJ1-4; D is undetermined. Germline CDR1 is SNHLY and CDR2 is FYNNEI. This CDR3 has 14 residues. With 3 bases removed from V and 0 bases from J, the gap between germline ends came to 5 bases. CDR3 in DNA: TGTGCCAGCAGTGACAGGACAACTAATGAAAAACTGTTTTTT. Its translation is CASSDRTTNEKLFF. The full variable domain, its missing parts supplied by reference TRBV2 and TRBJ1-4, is EPEVTQTPSHQVTQMGQEVILRCVPISNHLYFYWYRQILGQKVEFLVSFYNNEISEKSEIFDDQFSVERPDGSNFTLKIRSTKLEDSAMYFCASSDRTTNEKLFFGSGTQLSVL.

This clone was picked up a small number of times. The CDR3 spells CASSSRWGEGGGENEQFF. CDR3 nucleotides: TGTGCCAGCAGCTCCCGTTGGGGGGAGGGGGGTGGTGAGAATGAGCAGTTCTTC. The chain couples TRBV7-9 to TRBJ2-1; the D gene is possibly TRBD2 (7 bases). The CDR3 is 18 residues long. V lost 4 bases and J 7 bases, leaving 26 bases between the germline ends. CDR1 is SEHNR and CDR2 is FQNEAQ in the germline V gene (reference sequence). Filled out from reference TRBV7-9 and TRBJ2-1, the complete variable domain reads DTGVSQNPRHKITKRGQNVTFRCDPISEHNRLYWYRQTLGQGPEFLTYFQNEAQLEKSRLLSDRFSAERPKGSFSTLEIQRTEQGDSAMYLCASSSRWGEGGGENEQFFGPGTRLTVL.

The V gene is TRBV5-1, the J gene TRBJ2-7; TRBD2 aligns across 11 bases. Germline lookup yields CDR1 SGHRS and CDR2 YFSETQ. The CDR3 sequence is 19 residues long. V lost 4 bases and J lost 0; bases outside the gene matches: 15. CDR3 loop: CASSPGVGGTSGSSYEQYF. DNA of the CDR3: TGCGCCAGCAGCCCGGGGGTCGGCGGGACTAGCGGTTCCTCCTACGAGCAGTACTTC.

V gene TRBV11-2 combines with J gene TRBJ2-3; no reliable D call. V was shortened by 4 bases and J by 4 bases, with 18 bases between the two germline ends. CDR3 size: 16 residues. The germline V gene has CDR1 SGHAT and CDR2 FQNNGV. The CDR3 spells CASSSSSSSVPDTQYF. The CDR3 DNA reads TGTGCCAGCAGCTCTTCCTCGAGTTCTGTGCCAGATACGCAGTATTTT.

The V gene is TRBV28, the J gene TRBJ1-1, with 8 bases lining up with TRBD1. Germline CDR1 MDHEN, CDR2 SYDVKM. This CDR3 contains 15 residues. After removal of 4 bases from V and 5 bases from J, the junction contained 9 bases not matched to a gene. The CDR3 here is CASSSPYQGATEAFF. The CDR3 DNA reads TGTGCCAGCAGTTCCCCCTATCAGGGGGCGACTGAAGCTTTCTTT.

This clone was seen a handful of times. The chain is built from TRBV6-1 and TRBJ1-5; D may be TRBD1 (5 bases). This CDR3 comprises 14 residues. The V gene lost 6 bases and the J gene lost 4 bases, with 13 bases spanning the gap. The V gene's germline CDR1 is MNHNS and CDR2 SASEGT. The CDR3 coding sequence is TGTGCCAGCAGCGCTAACGGGGGAAATCAGCCCCAGCATTTT. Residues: CASSANGGNQPQHF.

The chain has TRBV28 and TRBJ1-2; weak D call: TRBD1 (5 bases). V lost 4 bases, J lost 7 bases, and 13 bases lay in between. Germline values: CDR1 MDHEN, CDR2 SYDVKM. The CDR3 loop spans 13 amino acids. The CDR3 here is CASSSGDGGGYTF. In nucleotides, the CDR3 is TGTGCCAGCAGTTCCGGGGACGGGGGTGGCTACACCTTC.

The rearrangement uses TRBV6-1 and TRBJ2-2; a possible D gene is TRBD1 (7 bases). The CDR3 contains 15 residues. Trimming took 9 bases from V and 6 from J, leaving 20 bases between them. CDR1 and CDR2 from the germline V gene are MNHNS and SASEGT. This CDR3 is CARSESPGGSGELFF. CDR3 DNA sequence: TGTGCCAGGTCCGAAAGCCCAGGGGGGTCCGGGGAGCTGTTTTTT.

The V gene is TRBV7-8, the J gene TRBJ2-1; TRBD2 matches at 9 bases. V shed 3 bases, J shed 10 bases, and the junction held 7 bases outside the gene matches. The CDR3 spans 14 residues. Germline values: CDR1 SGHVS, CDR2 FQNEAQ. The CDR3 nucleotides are TGTGCCAGCAGCTTCCCAGCGGGAGGTTGGGAGCAGTTCTTC. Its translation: CASSFPAGGWEQFF.

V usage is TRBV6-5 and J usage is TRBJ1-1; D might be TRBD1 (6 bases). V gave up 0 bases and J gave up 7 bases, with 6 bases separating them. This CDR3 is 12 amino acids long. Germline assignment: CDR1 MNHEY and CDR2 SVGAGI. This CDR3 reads CASSYSGGEAFF. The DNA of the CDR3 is TGTGCCAGCAGTTACTCAGGGGGTGAAGCTTTCTTT.

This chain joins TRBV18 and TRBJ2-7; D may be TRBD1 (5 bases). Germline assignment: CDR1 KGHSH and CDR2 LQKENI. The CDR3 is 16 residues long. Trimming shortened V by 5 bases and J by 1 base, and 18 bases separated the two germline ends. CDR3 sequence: CASSSFAGSSSYEQYF. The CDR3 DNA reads TGTGCCAGCTCATCATTTGCAGGGTCGAGTTCCTACGAGCAGTACTTC.

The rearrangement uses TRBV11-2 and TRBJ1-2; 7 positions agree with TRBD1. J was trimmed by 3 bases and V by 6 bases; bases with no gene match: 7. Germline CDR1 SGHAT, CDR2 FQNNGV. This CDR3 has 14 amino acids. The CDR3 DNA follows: TGTGCCAGCAGTTACGCGGGACAGTACTATGGCTACACCTTC. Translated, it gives CASSYAGQYYGYTF.